A selection of T cell receptor beta chains follows, all from one sample in a study of blood T cell repertoires in COVID-19. Data came from immunoSEQ multiplex PCR; TCRdb stores just in-frame clones and leaves some out. The data show approximately 280,000 clones, 80% to 90% seen once. Material: peripheral blood. All receptors come from a woman aged 70 to 79 with acute or convalescent COVID-19. Both conserved end residues are trimmed from each CDR3.

j_call v_call cdr3_aa
TRBJ2-5 TRBV12-5 ASGPPSGGPETQY
TRBJ1-1 TRBV19 ASSIRQNRGHTEAF
TRBJ2-1 TRBV6-5 ASSGQAFYNEQF
TRBJ2-7 TRBV5-6 ASSPRYEQY
TRBJ2-3 TRBV27 ASSLTGGPDTQY
TRBJ1-2 TRBV6-5 ASGPDRAAGYT
TRBJ1-4 TRBV12-3/TRBV12-4 ASGDRVSELF
TRBJ1-2 TRBV18 ASSPGGAPLYGYT
TRBJ2-1 TRBV4-1 ASSQELYRQGNNEQF
TRBJ1-5 TRBV19 ASSIDRGLGSNQPQH
TRBJ1-5 TRBV9 ASSVGQGGNQPQH
TRBJ1-1 TRBV3-1/TRBV3-2 ASSQTETGRGEAF
TRBJ2-2 TRBV29-1 SGTGATGELF
TRBJ1-1 TRBV6-6 ASSQRQGTRWNTEAF
TRBJ2-5 TRBV5-5 ASSLYGQETQY
TRBJ2-5 TRBV11-2 ASSLRVGGETQY
TRBJ2-5 TRBV18 ASSPNRGRETQY
TRBJ2-3 TRBV5-1 ASSYDRGPQY
TRBJ2-5 TRBV27 ASSSTPAYQETQY
TRBJ2-6 TRBV4-1 ASSQDRTAGANVLT
TRBJ2-5 TRBV28 ASRAGETQY
TRBJ2-3 TRBV3-1/TRBV3-2 ASSQTLRGAGDTQY
TRBJ1-2 TRBV4-1 ASSPDRVTYGYT
TRBJ1-4 TRBV27 ASGEVENEKLF
TRBJ1-2 TRBV18 ASSADRSTGGYT
TRBJ2-1 TRBV15 ATSSLQGSSYNEQF
TRBJ2-5 TRBV6-1 ASSEEFARETQY
TRBJ2-3 TRBV24-1 ATGRGLTDTQY
TRBJ1-1 TRBV7-3 ASSLAPQGANTEAF
TRBJ1-4 TRBV5-1 ASSLGQGFGGEKLF
TRBJ2-2 TRBV4-1 ASSQGSLAGGRVIGELF
TRBJ2-5 TRBV6-1 ASSLTGSQETQY
TRBJ2-4 TRBV6-1 ASSEAPENIQY
TRBJ1-4 TRBV19 ASRRQGSGKLF
TRBJ2-7 TRBV2 ASSEAGTGNFYEQY
TRBJ2-3 TRBV9 ASSASTTDTQY
TRBJ2-5 TRBV9 ASSGQLAGGSVTQY
TRBJ1-5 TRBV3-1/TRBV3-2 ASSQSLRTDNKQPQH
TRBJ1-2 TRBV7-9 ASSSTGVNYGYT
TRBJ2-7 TRBV27 ASSFVGAGSYEQY
TRBJ1-1 TRBV6-5 ASSNLGQGTEAF
TRBJ2-6 TRBV5-4 ASSSGGGSVSGANVLT
TRBJ1-4 TRBV11-2 ASSLITGEKLF
TRBJ1-5 TRBV19 ASSPWTGVNQPQH
TRBJ1-1 TRBV30 AWSSLVPNTEAF
TRBJ2-7 TRBV5-4 ASSPRPSGGPTYEQY
TRBJ1-4 TRBV18 ASSLGRDEKLF
TRBJ2-5 TRBV11-2 ASSIGSSGQETQY
TRBJ2-5 TRBV30 AWSPTAEETQY
TRBJ2-5 TRBV5-1 ASSPMGSSYQETQY
TRBJ2-7 TRBV27 ASSFGNPSSYEQY
TRBJ2-2 TRBV7-9 ASSPDRGETGELF
TRBJ1-5 TRBV20-1 SASWATGVGNQPQH
TRBJ2-2 TRBV2 ASTLADRGWRTGELF
TRBJ1-1 TRBV7-9 ASSLTGNTEAF
TRBJ2-5 TRBV2 ASSGVTDQETQY
TRBJ2-7 TRBV10-3 AISEGERGGRPEQY